This T cell receptor beta chain was obtained from a study of cytomegalovirus exposure and HLA in healthy donors (dated by TCRdb to about 2017). Background for the entire study: In an earlier analysis of around 540 of the donors, under 300 Gb of sequence data and some 100 million unique TCR beta sequences from about 190 million T cells were reported. An early release that covered about 600 HLA-typed donors contained approximately 290 gigabases of sequencing data and around 80 million unique TCR sequences. Of the roughly 400 genotyped donors, 80% to 90% were placed in the genetic ancestry cluster associated with self-reported Caucasian donors. The aim of the study was to test whether cataloging public T cell receptors could identify signatures of past pathogen exposure. The T cell repertoires of 670 or so subjects were profiled by immunosequencing and related to cytomegalovirus serostatus. Besides the first cohort of around 670 subjects, a separate validation cohort made up of 120 or so different subjects was used. High-throughput TCR immunosequencing, statistical association of individual TCRs with disease status, and machine learning were combined to predict cytomegalovirus infection status. A later analysis re-analyzed previously published TCR beta repertoires from roughly 690 donors and added high-resolution HLA genotyping to study TCR occurrence patterns. Rather than drawing on any new phenotypic data, the later analysis identified candidate immune exposures from TCR beta sequences and the way those sequences occurred across donors. In an earlier analysis of 587 of the donors, high-throughput TCR beta sequencing was used to judge whether each TCR beta V gene segment behaved as functional or pseudogenic. Donor age, sex, ethnicity and CMV serostatus were collected together with the repertoire data. In a later genetic analysis, genome-wide SNP genotypes for about three fifths of the 666 donors were used, and that subset was treated as a discovery cohort. Every repertoire in the discovery cohort had been generated on one and the same sequencing platform. Class I and class II HLA loci were covered by the typing at four-digit resolution. Typing coverage varied by locus: roughly 629-640 donors for A, B, C, DRB1 and DQB1; roughly 560 for DQA1; nearly 610 for DPA1; around 490 for DPB1. Because of strong linkage in the cohort, four or five DR-DQ haplotypes were treated as single units for association and clustering. Among several hundred genotyped donors of the cohort, an average of roughly 230,000 unique TCR beta nucleotide sequences was sequenced per donor, of which 15% to 20% were non-productive.

Results and caveats for the whole study, not just this receptor: It was suggested by the authors that the approach could potentially be generalized to other disease states and immunological phenotypes. In vitro tests confirmed that three of the cytomegalovirus-associated TCR beta chains recognize cytomegalovirus antigens. HLA typing was unavailable for some donors at each locus, so association tests used only the typed subset. In a later analysis, the rate of TCR association differed among HLA loci, with DRB1 alleles having the most associated TCRs and HLA-C alleles having the fewest. A total of roughly 160 TCR beta chains were listed by the study as associated with cytomegalovirus. The sequencing pipeline was judged likely to have produced a cluster of highly shared sequence variants as a technical artifact. Correlated functional status among segregating V segments might reflect linkage disequilibrium, but an unknown experimental factor could not be ruled out. In a later analysis, several top co-occurrence clusters were reported to appear linked to parvovirus B19, influenza, CMV and Epstein-Barr virus. In this cohort, only TCR beta chains were sequenced, and detectable features were limited by the absence of alpha or paired-chain data. The earlier analysis of around 600 of the donors excluded 15 to 20 rarely observed V segments, including chromosome 9 orphons, because counts were too low. A later genetic analysis associated a missense DCLRE1C variant with V-gene and J-gene trimming of TCR beta chains, and an independent cohort replicated the association. In an earlier analysis of about 600 of the donors, most TCR beta V segments appeared in productive rearrangements about 90% or about 30% of the time, broadly matching IMGT annotations. A later genetic analysis reported fewer N-insertions in productive TCRs among donors in an Asian-associated ancestry cluster than the roughly 670-donor mean. Most TCR sequences were observed very rarely across donors, whereas some public TCRs were present in many individuals. Immune exposure information for the cohort was limited to CMV serostatus. In both the original and validation cohorts, the classifier was reported to diagnose cytomegalovirus status with high specificity and sensitivity. Compared with equally common non-associated chains, HLA-associated TCR beta chains in a later analysis were more clonally expanded and had lower generation probabilities. In a later analysis, more than 15,000 TCR beta sequences were associated with specific HLA alleles at a false discovery rate of 0.05. Roughly uniform sequencing depth across donors was assumed in presence/absence analyses, although this assumption may not hold. A later analysis found that most CMV-associated TCR beta chains appeared HLA-restricted, with HLA associations seemingly driven largely by CMV exposure. A further reported finding was that TCR beta sequences accurately predicted the HLA-A and HLA-B alleles for most subjects in the first cohort. When HLA alleles, especially DR and DQ, strongly co-occurred, attributing TCR associations to individual alleles was difficult.

The cohort consisted of 670 or so healthy bone marrow donors. All cohort members were sampled while nominally healthy, although unrecorded immune exposures were likely present. The donor tested CMV seronegative, placing the donor among the 350 or so seronegative members of the cohort. A peripheral blood sample was collected from each donor, and TCR beta sequencing was performed on peripheral blood mononuclear cells. The Qiagen DNeasy Blood Extraction Kit was used to extract genomic DNA from the blood cell samples. Regarding this clone: There is no known antigen for this receptor. No base qualities exist here, and no much larger clone lies one base off it.

Receptor amplification or capture employed the immunoSEQ multiplex PCR assay. The multiplex PCR relied on a mix of 60 forward primers for TCR Vbeta segments and 13 reverse primers for TCR Jbeta segments. Amplification of the CDR3 region of rearranged TCR beta genes was performed with a multiplex PCR assay on genomic DNA. The Illumina HiSeq System was used to sequence the amplified TCR beta libraries as 87-base-pair reads. The study's own analysis went as follows. A later analysis counted some 80 million unique TCR beta chains across the 550 to 750 repertoires, and about 10 million of these chains were shared by at least two donors. To remove PCR and sequencing errors, raw reads were error-corrected and collapsed into unique sequences using a nearest-neighbor algorithm that merged closely related sequences. CDR3 sequences were aligned to IMGT reference sequences to assign V, D and J gene segments. Each retained sequence needed at least a six-nucleotide match to both a V gene segment and a J gene segment. Rearrangements were called productive when the CDR3 lacked stop codons and stayed in frame with V and J; all others were non-productive. CDR3 was defined by IMGT convention, running from the second conserved V-encoded cysteine to the conserved J-encoded phenylalanine. Sequences without an unambiguous match to a single V gene segment were excluded from the earlier analysis of 450 to 750 of the donors. In an earlier analysis of several hundred of the donors, V segments were called functional above 56.7% productive rearrangements and were called segregating when the between-donor standard deviation exceeded 5%. To diagnose cytomegalovirus status from the catalog of TCR beta chain sequences, a statistical classification framework was built. In a later analysis, V and J genes were assigned by comparing TCR nucleotide sequences against IMGT/GENE-DB human TR gene sequences. In a later analysis, CDR3 sequences and most-parsimonious VDJ recombination scenarios were assigned using the TCRdist pipeline. In a later analysis, each TCR beta chain was defined by its CDR3 amino acid sequence together with its V-gene family, and reads lacking a unique V-gene family were excluded. In a later analysis, approximately 640 highly shared, low-generation-probability nucleotide sequences were removed to address suspected cross-contamination and a sequencing artifact. A later analysis calculated a clonal expansion index for each public chain from normalized within-repertoire ranks of inferred template counts. In a later analysis, generation probabilities were computed using a VDJ recombination model fitted to out-of-frame rearrangements, and the results were checked against IGoR. Hypergeometric tests were used in a later analysis to score TCR-TCR, TCR-HLA and TCR-CMV co-occurrence, with a repertoire-size bias correction applied to the TCR pairs. In a later analysis, false discovery rates were estimated by permuting HLA or CMV assignments 20 times. A later analysis grouped co-occurring TCRs with DBSCAN, adding TCRdist sequence similarity when clustering within HLA-allele-positive subsets. Repertoires with fewer than 30,000 or more than 120,000 public chains were left out of co-occurrence clustering, as were five repertoires with anomalous nucleotide sharing. The source is immuneACCESS, and TCRdb retained only in-frame sequences with V and J called. Part of the clones is not carried over; for the studies checked, unresolved V genes explain less than half of this, and the remainder is unexplained. V and J calls plus clone size are reproduced from that table; the DNA served to infer D and trimming. This sample holds over 110,000 clones; 60% to 85% were observed only once. Of the sample, about 0.91% is held by the ten largest clones.

This TCR derives from a man younger than 35 in good health and CMV-seronegative. The sample was PBMCs.

In nucleotides, the sequence is TGTGCCAGCAGTTACTCGGGCGGGGGGGGCACAGATACGCAGTATTTT. Its product reads: CASSYSGGGGTDTQYF. Recombination connected TRBV6-6 to TRBJ2-3; 9 bases in the middle match TRBD2. Inclusive of the bounding cysteine and phenylalanine, the CDR3 is 16 residues long. Solely the CDR3 DNA is kept, with 48 bases framed from the first base. V trim: 0 bases; J trim: 1 base; unmatched bases: 2. The germline V gene encodes CDR1 MNHNY and CDR2 SVGAGI (reference sequence).